In this sample, the clone carrying this T cell receptor (beta chain) turned up many times. Amplified TCR beta CDR3 regions came from RNA transcripts. The HTBI set primed first-round TCR CDR3 RT-PCR. TCRdb analysed the multiplex PCR reads with MiXCR anew, one entry per CDR3 protein. The data contain around 600,000 distinct CDR3 sequences, 14% of them singletons. Germline CDR1 SQVTM, CDR2 ANQGSEA. V was trimmed by 6 bases and J by 1 base, leaving 12 bases between them. The CDR3 runs to 13 residues. The sample belongs to a study of T cells in Graves' hyperthyroidism and ophthalmopathy. The material sequenced was blood. The receptor comes from a woman in her fifties or sixties with Graves' ophthalmopathy. The chain combines TRBV29-1 with TRBJ2-5, with D perhaps TRBD1 or TRBD2 (5 bases each). CDR3 in DNA: TGCAGCGTGAGGGGAATTCTCCAAGAGACCCAGTACTTC. It specifies CSVRGILQETQYF.